This TCR beta chain emerged from a study of cytomegalovirus exposure and HLA in healthy donors. Whole-study findings and limits: The HLA-A and HLA-B alleles of most subjects were reportedly predicted accurately from TCR beta sequences. Within a later analysis, the majority of CMV-associated TCR beta chains appeared HLA-restricted.

Amplification used 60 Vbeta primers and 13 Jbeta primers. Profiled with immunoSEQ multiplex PCR; TCRdb holds only in-frame clones, not every one. The listing contains approximately 110,000 clones. As to this clone: Its matching antigen is unknown.

The V gene lost 0 bases and the J gene lost 5 bases, with 9 bases spanning the gap. Germline CDR1 and CDR2: SGHRS and YFSETQ. CDR3 length: 14 amino acids. Sequenced input: PBMCs. This sequence joins TRBV5-1 and TRBJ2-1, with D perhaps TRBD2 (5 bases). This TCR was sampled from a man aged 45-60 years in good health and CMV-seronegative. CDR3 coding DNA: TGCGCCAGCAGCTTGGAGGTGGGAGACAATGAGCAGTTCTTC. Protein: CASSLEVGDNEQFF.